This T cell receptor (beta chain) appears in the sequencing data of a study of blood T cell repertoires in COVID-19. Study at large: The origin of the acute and convalescent COVID-19 samples was the United States, Italy and Spain. PBMCs, B-cell-depleted T cells, or T cells were the source of the cDNA or gDNA that made up the material.

In the original workflow: For nucleated cells, counts were estimated from reference gene primer amplification. The protocol was immunoSEQ multiplex PCR, while the TCRdb copy is restricted to in-frame clones and leaves out a portion. The DNA gave D and trimming, while V, J and clone size come from that table. The sample lists about 73,000 clones, approximately 80% occurring once. J was trimmed by 7 bases and V by 6 bases; bases with no gene match: 13. The germline gives CDR1 MNHEY, CDR2 SMNVEV (reference sequence). This CDR3 is built from 16 residues. The chain recombines TRBV27 with TRBJ2-3; 10 bases line up with TRBD1. Material: peripheral blood. The receptor was isolated from a woman between 65 and 79 years old with acute or convalescent COVID-19. CDR3 in amino acids: CASRQGQGDPPHTQYF. For the CDR3, the DNA is TGTGCCAGCAGGCAAGGACAGGGGGATCCACCCCATACGCAGTATTTT.